This T cell receptor (beta chain) was obtained from a study of identical twins. Per germline, CDR1 SGHTA and CDR2 FQGNSA. The CDR3 covers 16 residues. V trimming: 4 bases; J trimming: 2 bases; junction bases outside the gene matches: 5. Study findings and constraints: Part of the zero-insertion signal could reflect confounding by invariant MAIT and iNKT cells. Sequences that were out-of-frame, alpha and twin-shared displayed an excess of low generation probability.

Details on this clonotype: Its antigen is not known.

MiXCR, run by TCRdb on the 5' RACE reads, gives a single entry per CDR3 protein. The sample has 1.5 million to 2 million distinct CDR3 sequences, roughly a third seen once; the top ten hold less than 0.35%. Sequencing input: cord blood. The TCR originated in a newborn girl in good health. This chain connects TRBV7-2 to TRBJ2-3; 11 nucleotides align to TRBD2. In DNA, the CDR3 is TGTGCCAGCAGCTCGGGACTAGCGGTCAACACAGATACGCAGTATTTT. It codes for CASSSGLAVNTDTQYF.